This T cell receptor (beta chain) was profiled in a study of blood T cell repertoires in COVID-19. As for the study in general: There were acute and convalescent COVID-19 samples, and they came from the United States, Italy and Spain.

The assay was immunoSEQ multiplex PCR, and TCRdb's table has in-frame clones only and misses some. The table includes approximately 260,000 clones, 80% to 90% detected once. CDR1 and CDR2 from the germline V gene are LNHNV and YYDKDF (reference sequence). J was trimmed by 12 bases and V by 5 bases; bases with no gene match: 9. CDR3 length: 12 residues. The receptor's source is a woman aged 70-85 years with acute or convalescent COVID-19. The genes are TRBV15 and TRBJ1-1, with TRBD1 matching over 7 bases. The specimen sequenced was peripheral blood. The CDR3 DNA reads as TGTGCCACCAGCCCACGACAGGGCGAGACTTTCTTT. Translation: CATSPRQGETFF.